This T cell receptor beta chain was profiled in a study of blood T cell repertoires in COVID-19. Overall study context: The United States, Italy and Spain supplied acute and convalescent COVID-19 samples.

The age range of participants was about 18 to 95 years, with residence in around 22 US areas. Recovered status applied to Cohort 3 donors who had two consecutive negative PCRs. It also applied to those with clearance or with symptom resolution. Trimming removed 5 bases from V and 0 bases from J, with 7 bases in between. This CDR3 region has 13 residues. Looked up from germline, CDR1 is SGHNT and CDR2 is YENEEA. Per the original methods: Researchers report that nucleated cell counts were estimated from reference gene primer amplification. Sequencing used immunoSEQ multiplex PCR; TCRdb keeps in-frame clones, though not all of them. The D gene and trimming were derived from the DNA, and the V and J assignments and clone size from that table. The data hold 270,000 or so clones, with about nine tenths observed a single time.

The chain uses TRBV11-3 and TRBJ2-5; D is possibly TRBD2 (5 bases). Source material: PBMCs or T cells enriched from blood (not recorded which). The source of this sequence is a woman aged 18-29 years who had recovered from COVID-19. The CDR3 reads CASSLGDQETQYF. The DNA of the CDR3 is TGTGCCAGCAGCCTCGGGGACCAAGAGACCCAGTACTTC.